This TCR beta chain was captured in a study of OX40 agonist ivuxolimab in advanced cancers. On the study more broadly: Administration of intravenous ivuxolimab to patients occurred every 2 weeks at 0.01 to 10 mg/kg.

This clone was recorded a few times. The table came from immunoSEQ multiplex PCR; TCRdb's copy has only in-frame clones and leaves some out. The sample consists of tens of thousands of clones, about nine tenths of them appearing once. This TCR came from an adult with an advanced solid tumor such as melanoma, head and neck, liver or kidney cancer. Sample: CD4+ or CD8+ T cells sorted from blood, taken in a trial of the OX40 agonist ivuxolimab.

The chain's CDR3 is CASGGQYEKLFF. In DNA, the CDR3 is TGTGCCAGCGGAGGACAGTATGAAAAACTGTTTTTT. J is TRBJ1-4 and V is TRBV28; the D gene is possibly TRBD1 (6 bases). With 8 bases removed from V and 6 bases from J, the gap between germline ends came to 10 bases. From germline, CDR1 is MDHEN and CDR2 SYDVKM. This CDR3 region has 12 residues.